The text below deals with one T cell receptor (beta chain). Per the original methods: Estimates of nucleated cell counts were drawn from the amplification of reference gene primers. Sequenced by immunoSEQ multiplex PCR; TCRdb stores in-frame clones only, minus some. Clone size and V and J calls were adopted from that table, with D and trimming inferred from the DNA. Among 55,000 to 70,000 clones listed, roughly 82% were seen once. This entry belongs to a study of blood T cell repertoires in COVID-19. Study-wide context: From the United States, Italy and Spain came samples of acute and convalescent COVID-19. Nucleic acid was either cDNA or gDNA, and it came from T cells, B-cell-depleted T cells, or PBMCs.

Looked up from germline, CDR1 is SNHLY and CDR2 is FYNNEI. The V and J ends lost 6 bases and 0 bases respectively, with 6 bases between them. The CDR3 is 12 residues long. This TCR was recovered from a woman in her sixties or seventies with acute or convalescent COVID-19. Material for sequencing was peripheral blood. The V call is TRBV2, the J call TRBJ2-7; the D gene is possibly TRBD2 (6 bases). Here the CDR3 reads CASRRDSYEQYF. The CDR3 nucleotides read TGTGCCAGCAGGCGGGACTCCTACGAGCAGTACTTC.